Below, 27 T cell receptor beta chains from the same sample are listed, as sequenced in a study of vaccination and CD4 T cells after COVID-19. The Oncomine TCR Beta short-read assay sequenced DNA from cultured CD4+ T cells. In TCRdb, the PCR reads were re-called with MiXCR into one record per CDR3 protein. In the table there are about 13,000 distinct CDR3 sequences, less than 70% of which are singletons. Treatment of the sample: approximately nine-day PBMC culture with coronavirus spike peptide pools or control peptides (ViraFEST assay). These receptors are not linked to any known antigen. The sequencing sample was made of CD4+ T cells from blood, cultured in vitro. The origin of the receptors is a human donor who had recovered from COVID-19.

The chain combines TRBV21-1 with TRBJ2-2; the table assigns TRBD1, which was not confirmed against the DNA. TRBV21-1 has pseudogene status. The CDR3 is made up of 17 amino acids. CDR3 amino acids: CASSFRGPTSGTGELFF. The CDR3, as DNA: TGTGCCAGCAGCTTCCGGGGACCCACAAGTGGGACCGGGGAGCTGTTTTTT.

CDR3 residues: CASRGAEAYEQYF. The CDR3 nucleotides are TGTGCCTCTCGGGGAGCCGAAGCCTACGAGCAGTACTTC. This chain joins TRBV10-3 and TRBJ2-7; possibly TRBD2 for D (5 bases). V was cut by 11 bases and J by 2 bases, with 16 bases left in between. This CDR3 has 13 residues. Germline CDR1 and CDR2: ENHRY and SYGVKD.

The rearrangement links TRBV20-1 to TRBJ1-2, with D perhaps TRBD1 (5 bases). The V gene's germline CDR1 is DFQATT and CDR2 SNEGSKA (reference sequence). The CDR3 sequence is 11 residues long. V was cut by 6 bases and J by 5 bases, with 10 bases left in between. CDR3 DNA: TGCAGTGCCAACGACAGATATGGCTACACCTTC. Translating it yields CSANDRYGYTF.

This clonotype was seen a few times. V gene TRBV20-1 combines with J gene TRBJ2-1; possible D gene TRBD1, 5 bases. CDR3 length equals 12 residues. Per the germline V gene, CDR1 is DFQATT and CDR2 is SNEGSKA (reference sequence). V was cut by 2 bases and J by 11 bases, with 13 bases left in between. CDR3 coding DNA: TGCAGTGCTAGACTAGGGGATAATAAGCAGTTCTTC. It encodes CSARLGDNKQFF.

This chain connects TRBV19 to TRBJ2-3, with TRBD2 as a possible D gene (6 bases). V was clipped by 2 bases and J by 0 bases, with 12 bases between them. The CDR3 runs 16 residues. The germline V gene encodes CDR1 LNHDA and CDR2 SQIVND (reference sequence). CDR3 region: CASSIRSGSSTDTQYF. CDR3 DNA sequence: TGTGCCAGTAGTATAAGGAGCGGGTCTAGCACAGATACGCAGTATTTT.

A few counts support this clonotype. This chain uses TRBV11-2 with TRBJ1-2; no reliable D call. V was clipped by 3 bases and J by 2 bases, with 7 bases between them. CDR1 SGHAT and CDR2 FQNNGV come from the germline V gene. The CDR3 consists of 13 residues. CDR3 coding DNA: TGTGCCAGCAGCTTGGCTCCCAACTATGGCTACACCTTC. Its protein is CASSLAPNYGYTF.

By frequency in the sample, this clonotype is medium-sized (0.01 to 0.1%). V usage is TRBV24-1 and J usage is TRBJ2-7; D might be TRBD1 (5 bases). In germline, CDR1 is KGHDR, CDR2 SFDVKD. Trimming cost V 5 bases and J 5 bases, with 18 bases left between them. CDR3 length: 15 residues. The CDR3 DNA follows: TGTGCCACCAGTGCTGGCAGGGCTGGAATCGACGAGCAGTACTTC. The encoded protein is CATSAGRAGIDEQYF.

The chain joins TRBV6-2 or TRBV6-3 to TRBJ2-7; 7 nucleotides agree with TRBD2. The V gene end was trimmed by 2 bases and the J gene end by 2 bases; junction bases not matched to a gene: 0. Per germline, CDR1 MNHEY and CDR2 SVGEGT. The CDR3 is 13 residues long. The CDR3 sequence: CASSYGRAYEQYF. The CDR3 DNA follows: TGTGCCAGCAGTTACGGGAGGGCCTACGAGCAGTACTTC.

This clonotype appeared a few times. V usage is TRBV20-1 and J usage is TRBJ2-3, with unresolved D. CDR3 length: 10 residues. V shed 3 bases and J shed 2 bases, with 0 bases lying between them. CDR1 DFQATT and CDR2 SNEGSKA come from the germline V gene (reference sequence). CDR3 sequence reads: CSASTDTQYF. CDR3 sequence (DNA): TGCAGTGCTAGCACAGATACGCAGTATTTT.

The genes are TRBV6-1 and TRBJ1-5; 12 nucleotides match TRBD1. V was clipped by 8 bases and J by 6 bases; unmatched bases: 11. Germline assignment: CDR1 MNHNS and CDR2 SASEGT. The CDR3 is 16 amino acids. CDR3 DNA: TGTGCCAGCGTTGTGGGACAGGGGGCGGTGGTTCAGCCCCAGCATTTT. Protein: CASVVGQGAVVQPQHF.

CDR3 DNA: TGTGCCAGCACCCAGTCCCGGGACAGGGTTGAGACCCAGTACTTC. It is translated as CASTQSRDRVETQYF. The chain combines TRBV6-2 or TRBV6-3 with TRBJ2-5; 9 positions agree with TRBD1. J gave up 5 bases and V 7 bases, and 11 bases lay outside the gene matches. The length of the CDR3 is 15 residues. In germline, CDR1 is MNHEY, CDR2 SVGEGT.

This clonotype was seen only once. The junction does not match germline at one end; this may be a read error. The chain combines TRBV11-3 with TRBJ2-7; 14 bases line up with TRBD2. Germline V lookup: CDR1 SGHNT, CDR2 YENEEA. CDR3 length: 15 amino acids. The CDR3 protein is CASTLGTSGSLEQYF. CDR3 nucleotide sequence: TGTGCCAGCACCTTAGGGACTAGCGGGAGCCTGGAGCAGTACTTC.

V usage is TRBV30 and J usage is TRBJ1-5; TRBD1 is a possible D gene (5 bases). The germline CDR1 and CDR2 sequences are GTSNPN and SVGIG (reference sequence). Trimming cost V 2 bases and J 3 bases, with 17 bases left between them. CDR3 length: 16 amino acids. In nucleotides, the CDR3 is TGTGCCTGGAGTATCCCGTTGGGGGGAAACAATCAGCCCCAGCATTTT. It yields the protein CAWSIPLGGNNQPQHF. The variable domain in full, completed from reference TRBV30 and TRBJ1-5, reads SQTIHQWPATLVQPVGSPLSLECTVEGTSNPNLYWYRQAAGRGLQLLFYSVGIGQISSEVPQNLSASRPQDRQFILSSKKLLLSDSGFYLCAWSIPLGGNNQPQHFGDGTRLSIL.

This chain connects TRBV6-1 to TRBJ2-2; a possible D gene is TRBD2 (5 bases). V was cut by 6 bases and J by 3 bases, with 11 bases left in between. CDR1 is MNHNS, CDR2 SASEGT, per germline. The CDR3 has 14 amino acids. The CDR3 region has the DNA TGTGCCAGCAGAAGAGGGCAGGACACCGGGGAGCTGTTTTTT. Its protein is CASRRGQDTGELFF.

The rearrangement uses TRBV7-2 and TRBJ2-7, with TRBD1 matching over 7 bases. The CDR3 length is 16 residues. The germline CDR1 and CDR2 sequences are SGHTA and FQGNSA. The J segment lost 0 bases and the V segment lost 3 bases, leaving 8 bases of the junction unmatched. The CDR3 loop is CASSLTGKGSSYEQYF. The CDR3 bases are TGTGCCAGCAGCTTGACAGGGAAAGGAAGCTCCTACGAGCAGTACTTC.

This clonotype was seen a few times. CDR3 bases: TGTGCCAGCAGCCCCCTACTAGGGAGCACTGAAGCTTTCTTT. It codes for CASSPLLGSTEAFF. The genes are TRBV7-2 and TRBJ1-1; no clear D. The germline CDR1 and CDR2 sequences are SGHTA and FQGNSA. Trimming left V 5 bases short and J 4 bases short, with 14 bases between. The CDR3 runs to 14 residues.

This chain links TRBV6-9 with TRBJ2-5; 9 nucleotides agree with TRBD1. After removal of 6 bases from V and 5 bases from J, the junction contained 7 bases not matched to a gene. The germline V gene encodes CDR1 MNHGY and CDR2 SVAAGI. This CDR3 contains 14 residues. The CDR3 here is CASSDTGGGETQYF. In DNA form, the CDR3 reads TGTGCCAGCAGCGATACAGGGGGCGGGGAGACCCAGTACTTC.

About this clonotype itself: One end of the junction is discordant with germline, which a read error may explain. The gene calls are TRBV7-9 and TRBJ1-2; D ambiguous. Germline-derived CDR1 and CDR2 are SEHNR and FQNEAQ (reference sequence). The CDR3 runs to 14 residues. The CDR3 coding sequence is TGTGCCAGCACCTTAGCCGCTTCCACCTCGGGCTACACCTTC. Translation gives CASTLAASTSGYTF.

A few counts support this clonotype. The chain uses TRBV10-3 and TRBJ2-1; TRBD1 matches 7 bases. The germline V gene encodes CDR1 ENHRY and CDR2 SYGVKD. The CDR3 is 16 amino acids. With 10 bases clipped from V and 8 bases from J, the junction kept 20 bases outside the gene matches. In nucleotides, the CDR3 is TGTGCCACAGGCGCTTACAGGGGCCGGCGTGGGGATGAGCAGTTCTTC. Its translation: CATGAYRGRRGDEQFF.

DNA of the CDR3: TGTGCCAGCAGCTTAGAGTTCACATTAGAGACCCAGTACTTC. This translates into CASSLEFTLETQYF. The rearrangement uses TRBV7-2 and TRBJ2-5; D gene ambiguous. CDR3 size: 14 residues. Trimming pared 1 base from V and 4 bases from J, leaving 10 bases between. CDR1 and CDR2 from the germline V gene are SGHTA and FQGNSA.

This sequence joins TRBV6-2 or TRBV6-3 and TRBJ1-2; 8 positions match TRBD1. This CDR3 contains 14 residues. CDR1 is MNHEY and CDR2 is SVGEGT in the germline V gene. J lost 8 bases, V lost 2 bases, and 7 bases had no gene match. This CDR3 reads CASSYGQGAYGYTF. The DNA for the CDR3 is TGTGCCAGCAGTTACGGGCAGGGGGCTTACGGCTACACCTTC.

This chain links TRBV11-2 with TRBJ2-7; D remains ambiguous. The CDR3 contains 14 residues. Germline-derived CDR1 and CDR2 are SGHAT and FQNNGV. The V end lost 5 bases, the J end lost 2 bases, and 13 bases lay between the germline ends. CDR3 amino acids: CASSTLVRAYEQYF. The CDR3 DNA reads TGTGCCAGCAGCACCCTGGTCAGAGCCTACGAGCAGTACTTC.

The V call is TRBV7-9, the J call TRBJ2-1, with 9 bases matching TRBD1. Trimming removed 6 bases from V and 4 bases from J; junction bases left unmatched: 19. The CDR3 sequence is 19 residues long. Germline V lookup: CDR1 SEHNR, CDR2 FQNEAQ (reference sequence). The CDR3 bases are TGTGCCAGCAGTAGGGGGGACAGGGCTGTTTTCGGAACTTACAATGAGCAGTTCTTC. Translated: CASSRGDRAVFGTYNEQFF.

The V call is TRBV12-5, the J call TRBJ2-7; D may be TRBD2 (6 bases). V was trimmed by 1 base and J by 2 bases, leaving 6 bases between them. This CDR3 is 13 amino acids long. The V gene's germline CDR1 is LGHNT and CDR2 FRNRAP. CDR3 sequence reads: CASGLGGTYEQYF. For the CDR3, the DNA is TGTGCTAGTGGTTTGGGCGGGACCTACGAGCAGTACTTC.

This chain joins TRBV6-1 and TRBJ1-1; D is unresolved. The CDR3 is made up of 14 amino acids. CDR1 is MNHNS and CDR2 is SASEGT in the germline V gene. V gave up 5 bases and J gave up 3 bases, with 13 bases separating them. The CDR3: CASSPAWGDTEAFF. The CDR3 DNA reads as TGTGCCAGCAGTCCCGCATGGGGAGACACTGAAGCTTTCTTT.

This chain uses TRBV20-1 with TRBJ1-5, with D possibly matching TRBD1 (6 bases). CDR3 size: 12 residues. Trimming pared 3 bases from V and 3 bases from J, leaving 6 bases between. CDR1 is DFQATT and CDR2 is SNEGSKA in the germline V gene (reference sequence). CDR3 coding DNA: TGCAGTGCTAGGGGGGCCAATCAGCCCCAGCATTTT. It yields the protein CSARGANQPQHF.

J is TRBJ2-3 and V is TRBV7-9, with D possibly being TRBD1 (5 bases). V gave up 2 bases and J gave up 3 bases, with 15 bases separating them. Germline lookup yields CDR1 SEHNR and CDR2 FQNEAQ (reference sequence). The CDR3 spans 16 residues. The CDR3 region is CASSLRKGAGTDTQYF. Written as DNA, the CDR3 is TGTGCCAGCAGCTTAAGGAAAGGGGCTGGGACAGATACGCAGTATTTT.